This T cell receptor beta chain was found in a study of blood T cells in healthy people across ages. Sample-barcoded 5' priming and a J-beta primer mix drove a second PCR of 7 to 11 cycles. Sequencing recovered at least 3 million CDR3-containing paired-end reads from each sample. TCRdb reprocessed the 5' RACE reads via MiXCR and lists one record per CDR3 protein. The sample shows about 670,000 distinct CDR3 sequences, roughly 41% of them seen only once. This clonotype was found many times. The source is a man of 80 years or more in good health. The sequenced sample consisted of blood.

In DNA form, the CDR3 reads TGTGCCGTAACGGGGGACACAGATACGCAGTATTTT. Translated, it gives CAVTGDTDTQYF. This rearrangement joins TRBV6-6 to TRBJ2-3; TRBD2 is a possible D gene (6 bases). This CDR3 has 12 amino acids. Trimming took off 11 bases at V and 2 bases at J, with 11 bases between the two ends. Germline V gene lookup returns CDR1 MNHNY and CDR2 SVGAGI (reference sequence).